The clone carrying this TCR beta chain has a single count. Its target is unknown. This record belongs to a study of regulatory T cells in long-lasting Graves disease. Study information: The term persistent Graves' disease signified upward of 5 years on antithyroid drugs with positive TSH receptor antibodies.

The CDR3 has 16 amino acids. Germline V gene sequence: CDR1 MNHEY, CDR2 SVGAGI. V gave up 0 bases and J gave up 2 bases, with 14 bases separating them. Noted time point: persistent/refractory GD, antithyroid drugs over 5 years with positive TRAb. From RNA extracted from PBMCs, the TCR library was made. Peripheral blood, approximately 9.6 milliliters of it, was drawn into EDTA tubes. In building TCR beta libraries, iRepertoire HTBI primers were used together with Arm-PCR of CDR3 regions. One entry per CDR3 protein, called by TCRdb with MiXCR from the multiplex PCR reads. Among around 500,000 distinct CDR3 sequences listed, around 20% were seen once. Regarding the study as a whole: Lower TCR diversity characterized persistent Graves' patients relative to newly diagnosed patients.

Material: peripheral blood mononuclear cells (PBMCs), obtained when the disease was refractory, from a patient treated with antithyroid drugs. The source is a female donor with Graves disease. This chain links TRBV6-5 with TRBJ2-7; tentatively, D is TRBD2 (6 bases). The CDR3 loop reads CASSYSSLAHTYEQYF. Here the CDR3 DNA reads TGTGCCAGCAGTTACTCGAGCCTAGCGCATACCTACGAGCAGTACTTC.